The 11 T cell receptor beta chains listed next were all sequenced from one sample in a study of cytomegalovirus exposure and HLA in healthy donors. This PCR relied on a set of 60 Vbeta primers and 13 Jbeta primers. The table came from immunoSEQ multiplex PCR; TCRdb's copy has only in-frame clones and leaves some out. The sample shows roughly 200,000 clones, 79% of them seen only once. Sequencing input: PBMCs. All receptors derive from a woman aged 25-40 years in good health and CMV-seropositive.

CDR3 DNA: TGTGCCAGCTCACCAAGGACAGGGGTCTATGAGCAGTTCTTC. This translates into CASSPRTGVYEQFF. The rearrangement uses TRBV18 and TRBJ2-1; 9 nucleotides agree with TRBD1. Germline V gives CDR1 KGHSH, CDR2 LQKENI. This CDR3 has 14 amino acids. The V segment lost 2 bases and the J segment 8 bases; nucleotides outside the gene matches: 4.

The rearrangement joins TRBV4-3 to TRBJ2-2, with TRBD1 as a possible D gene (5 bases). The V gene lost 3 bases and the J gene lost 3 bases, with 14 bases spanning the gap. Germline loops: CDR1 LGHNA, CDR2 YSLEER. The CDR3 loop spans 16 amino acids. CDR3 DNA sequence: TGCGCCAGCAGCCACCCTCAGGGAAGGGACACCGGGGAGCTGTTTTTT. Amino acid sequence: CASSHPQGRDTGELFF.

The chain couples TRBV7-2 to TRBJ2-1; 8 positions match TRBD1. Germline CDR1 SGHTA, CDR2 FQGNSA. V shed 4 bases, J shed 2 bases, and the junction held 7 bases outside the gene matches. There are 16 residues in the CDR3. The CDR3 reads CASSSWTGRTYNEQFF. DNA for the CDR3: TGTGCCAGCAGCTCGTGGACAGGGCGAACCTACAATGAGCAGTTCTTC.

The J gene is TRBJ2-1, the V gene TRBV9; 10 positions agree with TRBD2. The CDR3 spans 16 residues. Germline assignment: CDR1 SGDLS and CDR2 YYNGEE. Germline trimming cut 2 bases from V and 8 bases from J; bases unmatched to any gene: 10. CDR3 nucleotide sequence: TGTGCCAGCAGCGTCAGCAGGACTAGCGGCAGGGATGAGCAGTTCTTC. Its translation is CASSVSRTSGRDEQFF.

The chain joins TRBV5-4 to TRBJ1-1; D call uncertain. In germline, CDR1 is SGHNT, CDR2 YYREEE (reference sequence). The CDR3 is 14 residues long. V was pared by 1 base and J by 4 bases, with 11 bases between. The DNA of the CDR3 is TGTGCCAGCAGCTTGATCGGGGTCGCCACTGAAGCTTTCTTT. It encodes CASSLIGVATEAFF.

The chain recombines TRBV5-5 with TRBJ1-3; D is ambiguous. V was clipped by 0 bases and J by 0 bases, with 7 bases between them. CDR3 length equals 15 residues. Germline loops: CDR1 SGHKS, CDR2 YYEKEE (reference sequence). CDR3 residues: CASSLGAFSGNTIYF. As DNA, the CDR3 is TGTGCCAGCAGCTTGGGGGCCTTCTCTGGAAACACCATATATTTT.

The chain recombines TRBV7-9 with TRBJ2-3, with a weak D call TRBD1 (6 bases). V lost 7 bases and J lost 3, with 11 bases in between. The germline CDR1 and CDR2 sequences are SEHNR and FQNEAQ (reference sequence). The CDR3 runs to 13 residues. CDR3 residues: CASNQQGTDTQYF. The CDR3 bases are TGTGCCAGCAACCAGCAGGGGACAGATACGCAGTATTTT.

This clone was counted between two and nine times. The V and J genes are TRBV11-3 and TRBJ1-2, with 7 bases lining up with TRBD1. Germline CDR1 reads SGHNT; CDR2 reads YENEEA. The trim removed 5 bases at V and 3 bases at J, leaving 9 bases unmatched. CDR3 length equals 15 residues. The CDR3, as DNA: TGTGCCAGCAGCGCCCAAGGGGGCCGGGACTATGGCTACACCTTC. As protein: CASSAQGGRDYGYTF.

The V gene is TRBV7-9, the J gene TRBJ2-1, with 11 bases identical to TRBD2. Unmatched junction bases numbered 9, after V lost 2 bases and J lost 3 bases. CDR1 SEHNR and CDR2 FQNEAQ come from the germline V gene (reference sequence). The CDR3 runs to 18 residues. In DNA, the CDR3 is TGTGCCAGCAGCTTAAGGATGGGGACTAGCGGATACTACAATGAGCAGTTCTTC. This encodes CASSLRMGTSGYYNEQFF.

This clone was detected once. This chain connects TRBV5-8 to TRBJ2-5; 9 nucleotides line up with TRBD1. The CDR3 loop spans 15 amino acids. Germline loops: CDR1 SGHTS, CDR2 YDEGEE. J was trimmed by 5 bases and V by 0 bases; bases with no gene match: 5. The DNA of the CDR3 is TGTGCCAGCAGCTTGGAGACAGGGGGTCGGGAGACCCAGTACTTC. As protein: CASSLETGGRETQYF.

Here the CDR3 DNA reads TGTGCCAGCAGCGGTGCAGCGGGAGAAGAAACCGGGGAGCTGTTTTTT. This translates into CASSGAAGEETGELFF. The J gene is TRBJ2-2, the V gene TRBV5-4; 8 bases fit TRBD2. The V and J ends lost 4 bases and 5 bases, in that order; junction bases with no gene match: 10. The CDR3 runs to 16 residues. CDR1 and CDR2 (germline): SGHNT, YYREEE (reference sequence).